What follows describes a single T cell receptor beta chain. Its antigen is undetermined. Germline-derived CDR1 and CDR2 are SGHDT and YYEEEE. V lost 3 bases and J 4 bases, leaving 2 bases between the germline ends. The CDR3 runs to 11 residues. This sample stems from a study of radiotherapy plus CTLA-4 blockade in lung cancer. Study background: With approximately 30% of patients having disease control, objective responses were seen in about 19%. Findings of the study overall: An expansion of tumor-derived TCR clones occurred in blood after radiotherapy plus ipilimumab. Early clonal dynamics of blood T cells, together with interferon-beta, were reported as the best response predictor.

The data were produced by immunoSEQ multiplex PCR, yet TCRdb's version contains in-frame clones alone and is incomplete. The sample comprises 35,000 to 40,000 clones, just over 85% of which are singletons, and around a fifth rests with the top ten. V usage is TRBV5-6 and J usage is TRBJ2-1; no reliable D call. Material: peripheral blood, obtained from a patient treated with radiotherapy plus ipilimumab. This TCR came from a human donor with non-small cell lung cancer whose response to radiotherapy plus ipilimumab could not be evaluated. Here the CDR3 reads CASSSYNEQFF. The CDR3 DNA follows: TGTGCCAGCAGCTCTTACAATGAGCAGTTCTTC.